The 2 T cell receptor beta chains below all came from one sample that was sequenced in a study of OX40 agonist ivuxolimab in advanced cancers. Generated by immunoSEQ multiplex PCR, the TCRdb table keeps only in-frame clones and is missing some. The repertoire holds 9,000 to 13,000 clones, 75% to 85% seen once, with about two fifths in the top ten. This specimen was CD4+ or CD8+ T cells sorted from blood, taken in a trial of the OX40 agonist ivuxolimab. The source is an adult with an advanced solid tumor such as melanoma, head and neck, liver or kidney cancer.

This chain connects TRBV6-4 to TRBJ1-6, with 7 nucleotides matching TRBD1. The V gene's germline CDR1 is MRHNA and CDR2 SNTAGT. This CDR3 contains 14 residues. V shed 6 bases and J 7 bases; nucleotides not matched to a gene: 6. DNA for the CDR3: TGTGCCAGCAGCCCAGACAGGGCGAATTCACCCCTCCACTTT. This codes for CASSPDRANSPLHF.

The chain carries TRBV25-1 and TRBJ1-6; D is unresolved. The CDR3 has 13 residues. The ends were cut back, 2 bases at V and 9 bases at J, with 8 bases in the middle. The germline CDR1 and CDR2 sequences are MGHDK and SYGVNS. The CDR3: CASSEGSGSPLHF. The CDR3 DNA sequence: TGTGCCAGCAGTGAAGGGTCTGGTTCACCCCTCCACTTT. The entire variable domain, with the rest obtained from reference TRBV25-1 and TRBJ1-6, is as follows: EADIYQTPRYLVIGTGKKITLECSQTMGHDKMYWYQQDPGMELHLIHYSYGVNSTEKGDLSSESTVSRIRTEHFPLTLESARPSHTSQYLCASSEGSGSPLHFGNGTRLTVT.